This T cell receptor (beta chain) is from a study of PD-1 blockade in classical Hodgkin lymphoma. Findings and caveats of the study: Complete responders possessed baseline diversity comparable to newly diagnosed patients. The origin of the repertoire differences remains undefined, with disease activity or prior therapy as possible causes. Patients who began taking nivolumab under 1 year after ASCT were left out.

Germline lookup yields CDR1 DFQATT and CDR2 SNEGSKA (reference sequence). Between the trimmed V and J ends, which lost 3 bases and 5 bases, there was a span of 7 bases. The CDR3 loop spans 11 amino acids. The protocol was immunoSEQ multiplex PCR, while the TCRdb copy is restricted to in-frame clones and leaves out a portion. Counted here are tens of thousands of clones, about 91% occurring once; the ten biggest clones make up about 11%. To note about this clone: What it recognizes is unknown.

Each and every patient relapsed after autologous stem cell transplantation, and patients got differing brentuximab vedotin exposure. The chain uses TRBV20-1 and TRBJ2-5, with D hard to call. Sequenced here: peripheral blood mononuclear cells (PBMCs), sampled before the second cycle of nivolumab. The sequence came from a human donor with classical Hodgkin lymphoma. The CDR3: CSARGPETQYF. In DNA, the CDR3 is TGCAGTGCTAGGGGCCCGGAGACCCAGTACTTC.